The 22 T cell receptor beta chains listed next were all sequenced from one sample in a study of cytomegalovirus exposure and HLA in healthy donors. PCR used 60 Vbeta primers and 13 Jbeta primers. Sequencing was performed with immunoSEQ multiplex PCR; in TCRdb, only in-frame clones are kept and a portion is missing. The sample carries about 250,000 clones, approximately 81% recorded once. The sequenced material came from PBMCs. These receptors originate from a girl aged 2-10 years in good health and CMV-seronegative.

The chain combines TRBV7-9 with TRBJ2-7; D unclear. This CDR3 has 14 amino acids. CDR1 is SEHNR, CDR2 FQNEAQ, per germline (reference sequence). V was clipped by 0 bases and J by 3 bases, with 9 bases between them. The CDR3: CASSLAGVHYEQYF. CDR3 sequence (DNA): TGTGCCAGCAGCTTAGCAGGAGTCCACTACGAGCAGTACTTC.

The chain combines TRBV14 with TRBJ2-3; a possible D gene is TRBD2 (5 bases). The germline V gene has CDR1 SGHDN and CDR2 FVKESK. V was shortened by 0 bases and J by 0 bases, with 7 bases between the two germline ends. The CDR3 extends over 15 amino acids. This chain's CDR3 is CASSQDSGSTDTQYF. CDR3 coding DNA: TGTGCCAGCAGCCAAGACTCGGGAAGCACAGATACGCAGTATTTT.

V usage is TRBV7-2 and J usage is TRBJ2-1; 16 bases are shared with TRBD2. Germline V gene data show CDR1 as SGHTA and CDR2 as FQGNSA. There are 17 residues in the CDR3. Germline trimming cut 5 bases from V and 9 bases from J; bases unmatched to any gene: 10. The CDR3 nucleotides read TGTGCCAGCAGCCTTGGGACTAGCGGGAGGGTATGGAGTGAGCAGTTCTTC. Translating it yields CASSLGTSGRVWSEQFF.

Worth noting for this clone: A read error may produce the germline difference seen at one junction end. As DNA, the CDR3 is TGTTCCAGCAGCGGGGGGGACAGGGTCCTAGCGGGCTTATACAATGAGCAGTTCTTC. Protein product: CSSSGGDRVLAGLYNEQFF. The rearrangement links TRBV7-9 to TRBJ2-1; D may be TRBD2 (10 bases). CDR3 size: 19 residues. The germline gives CDR1 SEHNR, CDR2 FQNEAQ (reference sequence).

This sequence joins TRBV2 and TRBJ2-7; 7 positions match TRBD1. Germline loops: CDR1 SNHLY, CDR2 FYNNEI. The ends lost 4 bases at V and 5 bases at J; junction bases unmatched: 8. This CDR3 is built from 14 residues. In nucleotides, the CDR3 is TGTGCCAGCAGTGGGAACAGGGGAAGGGACGAGCAGTACTTC. It translates to CASSGNRGRDEQYF.

The rearrangement links TRBV6-5 to TRBJ2-1; D is ambiguous. The CDR3 sequence is 14 residues long. Germline assignment: CDR1 MNHEY and CDR2 SVGAGI. Between the trimmed V and J ends, which lost 5 bases and 0 bases, there was a span of 8 bases. This chain's CDR3 is CASSTWSSYNEQFF. CDR3 nucleotides: TGTGCCAGCAGTACATGGAGCTCCTACAATGAGCAGTTCTTC.

This clone was counted only a few times. The chain carries TRBV4-2 and TRBJ2-7; 8 bases are a match to TRBD1. J lost 0 bases, V lost 3 bases, and 7 bases had no gene match. The CDR3 is 16 residues long. Germline CDR1 is LGHNA and CDR2 is YNFKEQ. This chain's CDR3 is CASSQGQVTLSYEQYF. The DNA of the CDR3 is TGTGCCAGCAGCCAGGGACAGGTGACGCTCTCCTACGAGCAGTACTTC.

The DNA for the CDR3 is TGTGCCAGTAGTATGGGACAAGGCTATGGCTACACCTTC. Residues: CASSMGQGYGYTF. The chain joins TRBV19 to TRBJ1-2, with D possibly being TRBD1 (6 bases). Germline lookup yields CDR1 LNHDA and CDR2 SQIVND (reference sequence). The CDR3 consists of 13 residues. The germline V and J ends were trimmed by 3 bases and 4 bases, with 9 bases remaining between them.

The rearrangement joins TRBV6-5 to TRBJ1-6; D may be TRBD1 (6 bases). The CDR3 sequence is 14 residues long. Trimming shortened V by 4 bases and J by 8 bases, and 12 bases separated the two germline ends. Germline CDR1 and CDR2: MNHEY and SVGAGI. Written as DNA, the CDR3 is TGTGCCAGCAGTTTCCGGGGGGCGGATTCACCCCTCCACTTT. Its protein is CASSFRGADSPLHF.

The chain employs TRBV29-1 and TRBJ1-2; the match to TRBD1 covers 7 bases. The CDR3 has 12 residues. Germline values: CDR1 SQVTM, CDR2 ANQGSEA. The junction had 6 bases not matched to a gene; V was cut back by 7 bases and J by 4 bases. CDR3 amino acids: CSASTGPYGYTF. The CDR3 DNA reads TGCAGCGCCTCGACAGGGCCCTATGGCTACACCTTC.

The DNA for the CDR3 is TGTGCCAGCAGCGTAGGGTCGGCGGGAGTAGGAGAGACCCAGTACTTC. It specifies CASSVGSAGVGETQYF. The chain carries TRBV9 and TRBJ2-5; TRBD2 matches at 7 bases. The ends lost 0 bases at V and 4 bases at J; junction bases unmatched: 9. Germline V gene data show CDR1 as SGDLS and CDR2 as YYNGEE. The CDR3 is 16 residues long.

The CDR3 region is CASSLGRLAGADTQYF. The DNA of the CDR3 is TGTGCCAGCAGCTTAGGAAGGTTAGCGGGAGCTGATACGCAGTATTTT. V and J are TRBV7-9 and TRBJ2-3, with 9 bases that match TRBD2. Germline CDR1 SEHNR, CDR2 FQNEAQ (reference sequence). This CDR3 spans 16 amino acids. V dropped 1 base and J dropped 6; count of bases not matched to a gene: 8.

This clone turned up a few times. The rearrangement links TRBV7-9 to TRBJ2-1; D is undetermined. Trimming pared 6 bases from V and 4 bases from J, leaving 10 bases between. The length of the CDR3 is 13 residues. The V gene's germline CDR1 is SEHNR and CDR2 FQNEAQ (reference sequence). The CDR3 region has the DNA TGTGCCAGCAGAACCGCGGTTTACAATGAGCAGTTCTTC. Its protein is CASRTAVYNEQFF.

This chain links TRBV6-5 with TRBJ2-1; D perhaps matches TRBD2 (6 bases). Per germline, CDR1 MNHEY and CDR2 SVGAGI. The CDR3 contains 14 residues. V lost 2 bases, J lost 8 bases, and 13 bases lay in between. Here the CDR3 reads CASSYGPGADEQFF. The CDR3 DNA reads as TGTGCCAGCAGTTACGGTCCGGGAGCCGATGAGCAGTTCTTC.

The rearrangement links TRBV6-5 to TRBJ2-2; TRBD2 might be the D (5 bases). This CDR3 has 15 residues. The germline V gene has CDR1 MNHEY and CDR2 SVGAGI. Trimming removed 6 bases from V and 7 bases from J, with 18 bases in between. The CDR3 spells CASRLRLPMNGELFF. The CDR3 region has the DNA TGTGCCAGCAGGCTGAGACTACCGATGAACGGGGAGCTGTTTTTT.

The genes are TRBV4-1 and TRBJ2-6; D remains ambiguous. V shed 4 bases and J shed 2 bases, with 12 bases lying between them. The CDR3 is made up of 16 amino acids. Germline values: CDR1 MGHRA, CDR2 YSYEKL. The CDR3 DNA is TGCGCCAGCAGCCTTCTGGAGAAAACTGGGGCCAACGTCCTGACTTTC. Protein: CASSLLEKTGANVLTF.

This rearrangement joins TRBV6-1 to TRBJ2-3; TRBD2 agrees at 10 bases. This CDR3 has 15 amino acids. V lost 6 bases, J lost 4 bases, and 7 bases stayed unmatched. Germline V gene lookup returns CDR1 MNHNS and CDR2 SASEGT. The CDR3 loop is CASRSGGAPPDTQYF. CDR3 in DNA: TGTGCCAGCAGAAGCGGGGGGGCCCCCCCAGATACGCAGTATTTT.

The chain recombines TRBV5-4 with TRBJ2-7, with 8 bases fitting TRBD2. Per germline, CDR1 SGHNT and CDR2 YYREEE (reference sequence). J gave up 5 bases and V 1 base, and 8 bases lay outside the gene matches. There are 15 residues in the CDR3. The CDR3 nucleotides read TGTGCCAGCAGCTTGATTGGGACTAGGGGCGACGAGCAGTACTTC. Translation: CASSLIGTRGDEQYF.

This chain links TRBV29-1 with TRBJ1-1, with a tentative D call TRBD1 (5 bases). Germline CDR1 is SQVTM and CDR2 is ANQGSEA. The V and J ends lost 6 bases and 10 bases respectively, with 9 bases between them. The length of the CDR3 is 9 residues. The CDR3 nucleotides read TGCAGCGTAGGACATTCAGCTTTCTTT. Its translation is CSVGHSAFF.

The V call is TRBV6-4, the J call TRBJ2-3, with D possibly being TRBD2 (5 bases). Per germline, CDR1 MRHNA and CDR2 SNTAGT. The CDR3 is made up of 13 amino acids. V was trimmed by 3 bases and J by 7 bases, leaving 11 bases between them. The CDR3 sequence: CASSEVARNTQYF. CDR3 sequence (DNA): TGTGCCAGCAGTGAGGTAGCGCGGAATACGCAGTATTTT.

This clone appeared a single time. The chain joins TRBV5-6 to TRBJ2-5; tentatively, D is TRBD1 (6 bases). V gave up 4 bases and J gave up 4 bases, with 20 bases separating them. Germline values: CDR1 SGHDT, CDR2 YYEEEE. The CDR3 length is 16 residues. CDR3 sequence: CASSPSGWGPPETQYF. The CDR3 DNA sequence: TGTGCCAGCAGCCCCTCGGGGTGGGGGCCCCCAGAGACCCAGTACTTC.

V gene TRBV10-3 combines with J gene TRBJ2-5; a possible D gene is TRBD2 (6 bases). Deletions cut 2 bases from V and 3 bases from J, with 10 bases between. Germline values: CDR1 ENHRY, CDR2 SYGVKD. This CDR3 region has 14 residues. CDR3 DNA: TGTGCCATCAGTGAGCGGGAGCGGGAAGAGACCCAGTACTTC. Translation: CAISEREREETQYF.